The rows below give T cell receptor beta chains drawn from one sample of a study of PD-1 blockade in classical Hodgkin lymphoma. Using immunoSEQ multiplex PCR, the repertoire was profiled, and TCRdb retains in-frame clones only, with some absent. The repertoire consists of about 52,000 clones, with about 89% occurring once and the leading ten covering roughly 7.1%. The sample in question was peripheral blood mononuclear cells (PBMCs), obtained before the fourth cycle of nivolumab. The origin of the receptors is a human donor with classical Hodgkin lymphoma. The CDR3 runs from the conserved cysteine through the conserved F or W. D genes are given only for firm matches. Some rows mark clone size as missing; the rest say once, few, many or name a class of expanded clone.

>NA|NA|TRBV18|TRBJ2-1
TGTGCCAGCTCACCACTGTCGAGGGACGGACCCTACAATGAGCAGTTCTTC
CASSPLSRDGPYNEQFF
>NA|NA|TRBV5-1|TRBJ2-1
TGCGCCAGCAGCTTAACCAGTTTTAGGGCGGGGGCCAACAATGAGCAGTTCTTC
CASSLTSFRAGANNEQFF
>NA|NA|TRBV4-1|TRBJ1-1
TGCGCCAGCAGCCACACAGACCAGGGGTCGGGAAGAAAAGCTTTCTTT
CASSHTDQGSGRKAFF
>NA|NA|TRBV28|TRBJ1-1
TGTGCCAGCAGTTCGGGGGGCACGGACACTGAAGCTTTCTTT
CASSSGGTDTEAFF
>NA|NA|TRBV7-2|TRBJ1-1
TGTGCCAGCAGCTTAGCGGGGGGGAGCACTGAAGCTTTCTTT
CASSLAGGSTEAFF
>NA|TRBD2|TRBV7-6|TRBJ2-1
TGTGCCAGCAGCTCCCCCCGGACTAGCGGGAGTGTGGTTGAGCAGTTCTTC
CASSSPRTSGSVVEQFF
>NA|NA|TRBV7-2|TRBJ2-1
TGTGCCAGCAGTCGGACGTCCCCCCCCTACAATGAGCAGTTCTTC
CASSRTSPPYNEQFF
>NA|NA|TRBV11-1|TRBJ2-2
TGTGCCAGCAGGGTTCGGGACTTCCCTAACACCGGGGAGCTGTTTTTT
CASRVRDFPNTGELFF
>NA|TRBD1|TRBV2|TRBJ2-7
TGTGCCAGCGACAGGGATCCCTACGAGCAGTACTTC
CASDRDPYEQYF
>NA|TRBD2|TRBV19|TRBJ2-2
TGTGCCAGTACCCCCCCCCGGACTAGCGGGAGGGCCGGGTACGGGGAGCTGTTTTTT
CASTPPRTSGRAGYGELFF
>NA|NA|TRBV5-1|TRBJ1-4
TGCGCCAGCAGCTTGGCCGGAGAAAAACTGTTTTTT
CASSLAGEKLFF
>NA|NA|TRBV21-1|TRBJ2-7
TGTGCCAGCAGCAAAGTCCCCGGGACAGTCTCCTACGAGCAGTACTTC
CASSKVPGTVSYEQYF
>few|NA|TRBV10-1|TRBJ2-5
TGCGCCGACGATGATGGCAGGGTGGAGACCCAGTACTTC
CADDDGRVETQYF
>once|NA|TRBV5-4|TRBJ2-5
TGTGCCAGCAGCCCTAGCGAGGACCAAGAGACCCAGTACTTC
CASSPSEDQETQYF
>once|TRBD1|TRBV5-1|TRBJ2-7
TGCGCCAGCAGCTTGGCAGGTCGGAGGACAGGGGACGAGCAGTACTTC
CASSLAGRRTGDEQYF
>NA|TRBD1|TRBV5-1|TRBJ2-2
TGCGCCAGCAGCTTGGGACAGGGTACCGGGGAGCTGTTTTTT
CASSLGQGTGELFF
>NA|NA|TRBV7-9|TRBJ2-7
TGTGCCACTACCCGGGACGCCTCCTACGAGCAGTACTTC
CATTRDASYEQYF
>NA|TRBD1|TRBV28|TRBJ1-6
TGTGCCAGCAGAAACACACAGGGGGCGCGTAATTCACCCCTCCACTTT
CASRNTQGARNSPLHF
>once|NA|TRBV27|TRBJ2-7
TGTGCCAGCAGTTGGGGTAGGGGAAGCTCCTACGAGCAGTACTTC
CASSWGRGSSYEQYF
>few|NA|TRBV9|TRBJ2-3
TGTGCCAGCAGCACAACGAGGGATACGCAGTATTTT
CASSTTRDTQYF
>once|TRBD2|TRBV6-6|TRBJ2-7
TGTGCCAGCAGCCCGACTAGCTTCGGCGAGCAGTACTTC
CASSPTSFGEQYF
>NA|NA|TRBV7-2|TRBJ1-1
TGTGCCAGCAGCACACAGGGGAACACTGAAGCTTTCTTT
CASSTQGNTEAFF
>few|TRBD2|TRBV7-2|TRBJ2-3
TGTGCCAGCAGCCCCACTAGCGGGGGGGCCGGCGATACGCAGTATTTT
CASSPTSGGAGDTQYF
>NA|NA|TRBV10-1|TRBJ1-3
TGCGCCAGCAGGGTCAAAGGCTTGGACAGTCGGAACACCATATATTTT
CASRVKGLDSRNTIYF
>NA|TRBD1|TRBV6-1|TRBJ2-5
TGTGCCAGCAGGACAGGGGGGGGAGAGACCCAGTACTTC
CASRTGGGETQYF
>NA|TRBD2|TRBV7-9|TRBJ2-3
TGTGCCAGCAGCTTAGGGGTTAGCGGGAGAGGAGATACGCAGTATTTT
CASSLGVSGRGDTQYF
>NA|TRBD1|TRBV7-9|TRBJ1-1
TGTGCCAGCAGCTTAGTTCAGGGGGCCTTCGCTGAAGCTTTCTTT
CASSLVQGAFAEAFF